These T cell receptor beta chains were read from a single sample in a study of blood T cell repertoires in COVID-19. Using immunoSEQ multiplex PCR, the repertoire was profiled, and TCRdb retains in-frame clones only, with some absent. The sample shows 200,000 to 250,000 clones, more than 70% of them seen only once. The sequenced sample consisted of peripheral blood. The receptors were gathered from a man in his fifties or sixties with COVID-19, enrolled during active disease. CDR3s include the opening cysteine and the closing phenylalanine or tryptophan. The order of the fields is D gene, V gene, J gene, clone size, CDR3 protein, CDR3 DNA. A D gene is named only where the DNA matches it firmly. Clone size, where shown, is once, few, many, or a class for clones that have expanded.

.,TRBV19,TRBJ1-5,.,CASSTEVRTWPQHF,TGTGCCAGTAGTACCGAGGTCCGCACTTGGCCCCAGCATTTT
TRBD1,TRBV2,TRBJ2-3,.,CASNSGTGGRDTQYF,TGTGCCAGCAATTCAGGGACAGGGGGTCGGGATACGCAGTATTTT
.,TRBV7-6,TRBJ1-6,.,CASSLVSGGSPLHF,TGTGCCAGCAGCTTAGTGAGTGGAGGTTCACCCCTCCACTTT
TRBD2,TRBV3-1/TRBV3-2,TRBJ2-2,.,CASSQEGRGVNTGELFF,TGTGCCAGCAGCCAAGAGGGGCGGGGGGTGAACACCGGGGAGCTGTTTTTT
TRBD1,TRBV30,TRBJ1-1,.,CACSGGSGTEAFF,TGTGCCTGCTCAGGGGGCTCGGGCACTGAAGCTTTCTTT
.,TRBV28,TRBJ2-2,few,CASQTHWTDTNTGELFF,TGTGCCAGCCAAACTCACTGGACAGACACGAACACCGGGGAGCTGTTTTTT
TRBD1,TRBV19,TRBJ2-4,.,CASSTNLGQGLAKNIQYF,TGTGCCAGTAGTACAAATCTCGGACAGGGGTTAGCCAAAAACATTCAGTACTTC
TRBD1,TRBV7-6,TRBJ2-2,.,CASSRRQGGNTGELFF,TGTGCCAGCAGCCGACGACAGGGGGGGAACACCGGGGAGCTGTTTTTT
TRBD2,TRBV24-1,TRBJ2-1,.,CATSAPGTSGSQTYNEQFF,TGTGCCACCAGTGCCCCTGGGACTAGCGGGAGCCAAACGTACAATGAGCAGTTCTTC
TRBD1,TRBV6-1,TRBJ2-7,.,CASSELGQGSYEQYF,TGTGCCAGCAGTGAATTGGGACAGGGATCCTACGAGCAGTACTTC
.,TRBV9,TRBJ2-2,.,CASRTATSAGELFF,TGTGCCAGCAGAACCGCTACTAGTGCCGGGGAGCTGTTTTTT
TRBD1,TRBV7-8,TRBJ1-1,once,CASSWSTGIDTEAFF,TGTGCCAGCAGCTGGTCGACAGGGATCGACACTGAAGCTTTCTTT
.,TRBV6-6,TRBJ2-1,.,CASSYGVSYGEQFF,TGTGCCAGCAGTTACGGTGTGTCCTACGGTGAGCAGTTCTTC
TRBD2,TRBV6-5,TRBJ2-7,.,CASREGLVSYEQYF,TGTGCCAGCAGGGAGGGACTAGTCTCCTACGAGCAGTACTTC
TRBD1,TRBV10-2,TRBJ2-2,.,CASTGTAAGELFF,TGCGCCAGCACTGGGACAGCCGCCGGGGAGCTGTTTTTT
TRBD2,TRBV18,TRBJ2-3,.,CASSPGTSGLGDTQYF,TGTGCCAGCTCACCAGGGACTAGCGGCCTGGGGGATACGCAGTATTTT
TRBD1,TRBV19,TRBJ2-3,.,CASRPGTGSTDTQYF,TGTGCCAGTAGGCCCGGGACAGGGAGCACAGATACGCAGTATTTT
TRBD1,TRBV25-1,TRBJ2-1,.,CASSLTGANEQFF,TGTGCCAGCAGTTTGACAGGGGCCAATGAGCAGTTCTTC
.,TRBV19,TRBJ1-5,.,CASSKPRGSNQPQHF,TGTGCCAGTAGTAAACCCAGGGGTAGCAATCAGCCCCAGCATTTT
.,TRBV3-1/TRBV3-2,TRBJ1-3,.,CASSQQGSGNTIYF,TGTGCCAGCAGCCAGCAGGGATCTGGAAACACCATATATTTT
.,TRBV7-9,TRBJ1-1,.,CASSFGQLNTEAFF,TGTGCCAGCAGCTTCGGACAGTTGAACACTGAAGCTTTCTTT
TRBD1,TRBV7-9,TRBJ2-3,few,CASSPRTGTSTDTQYF,TGTGCCAGCAGCCCACGGACAGGAACTAGCACAGATACGCAGTATTTT
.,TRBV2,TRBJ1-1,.,CASSPVDTMNTEAFF,TGTGCCAGCAGTCCAGTCGACACAATGAACACTGAAGCTTTCTTT
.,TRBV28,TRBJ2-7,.,CASSLSAGVVNEQYF,TGTGCCAGCAGTTTATCGGCAGGGGTAGTCAACGAGCAGTACTTC
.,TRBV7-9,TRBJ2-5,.,CASSLARYQETQYF,TGTGCCAGCAGCTTAGCCAGGTACCAAGAGACCCAGTACTTC
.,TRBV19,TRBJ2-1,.,CASSDLGVKDEQFF,TGTGCCAGTAGTGACCTCGGGGTTAAGGATGAGCAGTTCTTC
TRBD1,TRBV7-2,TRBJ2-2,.,CASSLDRVGNTGELFF,TGTGCCAGCAGCCTCGACAGGGTGGGCAACACCGGGGAGCTGTTTTTT
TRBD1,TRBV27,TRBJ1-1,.,CASSFAAGGRSTEAFF,TGTGCCAGCAGTTTTGCGGCAGGGGGCAGGAGCACTGAAGCTTTCTTT
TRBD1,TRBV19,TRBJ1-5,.,CASSTQNRGNNQPQHF,TGTGCCAGTAGTACCCAAAACAGGGGGAACAATCAGCCCCAGCATTTT
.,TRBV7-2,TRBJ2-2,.,CASSLALPNTGELFF,TGTGCCAGCAGCTTAGCACTACCGAACACCGGGGAGCTGTTTTTT
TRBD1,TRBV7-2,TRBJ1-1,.,CASSLDRVEAFF,TGTGCCAGCAGCTTGGACAGGGTCGAAGCTTTCTTT
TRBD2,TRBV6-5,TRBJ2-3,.,CASKLGGGTDTQYF,TGTGCCAGCAAGTTGGGGGGGGGCACAGATACGCAGTATTTT
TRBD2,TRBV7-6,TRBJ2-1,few,CASSPGLAGEQFF,TGTGCCAGCAGCCCCGGTCTAGCGGGGGAGCAGTTCTTC
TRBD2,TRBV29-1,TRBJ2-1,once,CSVERLRSSGGAHEQFF,TGCAGCGTTGAACGGCTTCGTTCTAGCGGGGGGGCCCATGAGCAGTTCTTC
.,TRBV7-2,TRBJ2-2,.,CASSFLRGSTGELFF,TGTGCCAGCAGCTTTCTCCGGGGAAGCACCGGGGAGCTGTTTTTT